These 2 T cell receptor beta chains originate from one sample sequenced in a study of Ad26.COV2.S vaccination and SARS-CoV-2 variants. The method was immunoSEQ multiplex PCR; TCRdb's version includes in-frame clones alone and lacks a portion of them. Of about 410,000 clones in the sample, around 85% are singletons; the top ten hold 3% to 4.5%. Documented treatment: some 20 received Ad26.COV2.S at low or high dose, single or two shots; 5 received placebo; per-sample allocation not given. The investigators took samples on day 63 after the first vaccine or placebo injection. The sample was peripheral blood, taken in a trial of Ad26.COV2.S vaccine versus placebo. These receptors all stem from a person between 18 and 60 years old who received the Ad26.COV2.S COVID-19 vaccine or a placebo.

This clone was found once. The CDR3 sequence is CASRHGKGANEKLFF. CDR3 in DNA: TGTGCCAGCAGGCATGGGAAGGGAGCTAATGAAAAACTGTTTTTT. This chain joins TRBV25-1 and TRBJ1-4; D gene uncertain. CDR1 is MGHDK, CDR2 SYGVNS, per germline. This CDR3 region has 15 residues. V was clipped by 6 bases and J by 3 bases, with 14 bases between them.

Points on this clone: The sample holds other DNA sequences that translate to the same CDR3. The chain couples TRBV9 to TRBJ2-5; D possibly matches TRBD1 or TRBD2 (5 bases each). This CDR3 has 14 residues. V lost 2 bases, J lost 3 bases, and 11 bases lay in between. Germline lookup yields CDR1 SGDLS and CDR2 YYNGEE. The CDR3 protein is CASSVGTGEETQYF. The DNA of the CDR3 is TGTGCCAGCAGCGTGGGGACCGGGGAAGAGACCCAGTACTTC. The full variable domain, with the rest looked up from reference TRBV9 and TRBJ2-5, is DSGVTQTPKHLITATGQRVTLRCSPRSGDLSVYWYQQSLDQGLQFLIQYYNGEERAKGNILERFSAQQFPDLHSELNLSSLELGDSALYFCASSVGTGEETQYFGPGTRLLVL.